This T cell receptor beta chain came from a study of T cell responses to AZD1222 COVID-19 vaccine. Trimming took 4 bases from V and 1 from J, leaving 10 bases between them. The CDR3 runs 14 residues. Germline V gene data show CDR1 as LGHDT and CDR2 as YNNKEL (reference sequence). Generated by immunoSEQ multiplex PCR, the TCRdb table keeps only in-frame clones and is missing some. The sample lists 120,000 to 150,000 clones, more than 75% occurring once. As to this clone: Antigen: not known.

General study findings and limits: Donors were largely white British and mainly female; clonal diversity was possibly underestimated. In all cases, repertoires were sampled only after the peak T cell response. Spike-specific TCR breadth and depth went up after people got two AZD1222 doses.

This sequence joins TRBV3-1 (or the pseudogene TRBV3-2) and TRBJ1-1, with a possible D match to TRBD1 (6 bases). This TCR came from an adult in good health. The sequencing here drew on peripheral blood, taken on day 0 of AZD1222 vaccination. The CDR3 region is CASSRVTGNTEAFF. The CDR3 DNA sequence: TGTGCCAGCAGCCGGGTGACAGGGAACACTGAAGCTTTCTTT.